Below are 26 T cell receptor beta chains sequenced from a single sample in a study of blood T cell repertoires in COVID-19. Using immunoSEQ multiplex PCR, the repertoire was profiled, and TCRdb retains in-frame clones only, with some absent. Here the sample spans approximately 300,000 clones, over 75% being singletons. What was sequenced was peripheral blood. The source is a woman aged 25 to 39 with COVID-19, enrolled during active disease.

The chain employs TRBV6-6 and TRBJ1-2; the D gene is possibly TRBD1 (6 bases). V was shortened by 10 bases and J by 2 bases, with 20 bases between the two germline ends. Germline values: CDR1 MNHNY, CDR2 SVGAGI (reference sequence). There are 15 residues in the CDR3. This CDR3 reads CATRTGGALNYGYTF. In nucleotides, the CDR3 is TGTGCCACCCGTACCGGGGGGGCTCTGAACTATGGCTACACCTTC.

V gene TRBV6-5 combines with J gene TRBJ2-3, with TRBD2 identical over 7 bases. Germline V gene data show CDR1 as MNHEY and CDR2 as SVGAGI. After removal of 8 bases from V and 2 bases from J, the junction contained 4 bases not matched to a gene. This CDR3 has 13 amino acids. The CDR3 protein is CASQSGNTDTQYF. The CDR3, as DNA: TGTGCCAGCCAGAGCGGGAACACAGATACGCAGTATTTT.

The CDR3 spells CASSTQGRTFGDEQFF. Here the CDR3 DNA reads TGTGCCAGCTCAACACAGGGGAGGACGTTTGGTGATGAGCAGTTCTTC. This chain joins TRBV18 and TRBJ2-1; a possible D gene is TRBD1 (7 bases). This CDR3 contains 16 residues. In germline, CDR1 is KGHSH, CDR2 LQKENI. V was trimmed by 5 bases and J by 8 bases, leaving 22 bases between them.

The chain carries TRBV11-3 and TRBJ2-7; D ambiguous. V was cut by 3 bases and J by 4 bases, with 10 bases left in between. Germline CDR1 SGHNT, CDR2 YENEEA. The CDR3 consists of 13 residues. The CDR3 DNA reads TGTGCCAGCAGCTTTTCGCACGGTTACGAGCAGTACTTC. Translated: CASSFSHGYEQYF.

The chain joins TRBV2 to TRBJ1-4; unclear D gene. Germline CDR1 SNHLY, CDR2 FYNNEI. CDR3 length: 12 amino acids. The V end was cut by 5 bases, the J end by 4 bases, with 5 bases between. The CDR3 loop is CASSFINEKLFF. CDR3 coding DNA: TGTGCCAGCAGTTTCATTAATGAAAAACTGTTTTTT.

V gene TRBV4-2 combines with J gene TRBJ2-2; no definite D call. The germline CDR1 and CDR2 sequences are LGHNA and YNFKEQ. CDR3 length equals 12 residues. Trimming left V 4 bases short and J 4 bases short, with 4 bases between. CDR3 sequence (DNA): TGTGCCAGCAGCCTCTCCACCGGGGAGCTGTTTTTT. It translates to CASSLSTGELFF.

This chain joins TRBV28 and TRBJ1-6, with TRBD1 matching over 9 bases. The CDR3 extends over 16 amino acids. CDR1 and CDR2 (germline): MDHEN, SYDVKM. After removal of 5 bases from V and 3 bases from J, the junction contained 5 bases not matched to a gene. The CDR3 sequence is CASSPPGQGYNSPLHF. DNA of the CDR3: TGTGCCAGCAGTCCCCCGGGACAGGGCTATAATTCACCCCTCCACTTT. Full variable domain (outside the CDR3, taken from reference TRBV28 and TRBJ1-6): DVKVTQSSRYLVKRTGEKVFLECVQDMDHENMFWYRQDPGLGLRLIYFSYDVKMKEKGDIPEGYSVSREKKERFSLILESASTNQTSMYLCASSPPGQGYNSPLHFGNGTRLTVT.

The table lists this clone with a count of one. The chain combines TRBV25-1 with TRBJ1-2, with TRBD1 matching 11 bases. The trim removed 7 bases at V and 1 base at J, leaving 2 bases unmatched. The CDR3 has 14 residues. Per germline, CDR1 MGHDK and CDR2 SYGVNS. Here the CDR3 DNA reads TGTGCCAGCACCGGGACAGGGGGTAACTATGGCTACACCTTC. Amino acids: CASTGTGGNYGYTF.

CDR3 protein: CASSLTTTGAKTSANSGANVLTF. CDR3 in DNA: TGTGCCAGCTCACTAACAACGACAGGAGCTAAGACTAGCGCTAACTCTGGGGCCAACGTCCTGACTTTC. The J gene is TRBJ2-6, the V gene TRBV18; 8 nucleotides agree with TRBD2. CDR3 length: 23 amino acids. Per germline, CDR1 KGHSH and CDR2 LQKENI. V gave up 4 bases and J gave up 0 bases; unmatched junction bases: 23.

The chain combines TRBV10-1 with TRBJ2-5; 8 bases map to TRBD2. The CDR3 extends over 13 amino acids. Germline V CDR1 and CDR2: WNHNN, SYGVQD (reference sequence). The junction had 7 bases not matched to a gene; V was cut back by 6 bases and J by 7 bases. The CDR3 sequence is CASSGRVTGTQYF. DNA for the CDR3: TGCGCCAGCAGCGGGAGGGTCACGGGGACCCAGTACTTC.

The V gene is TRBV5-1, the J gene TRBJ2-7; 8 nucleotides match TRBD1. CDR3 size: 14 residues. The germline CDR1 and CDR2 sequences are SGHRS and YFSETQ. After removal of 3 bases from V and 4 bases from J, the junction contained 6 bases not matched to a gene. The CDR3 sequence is CASSSDRAQYEQYF. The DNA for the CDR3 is TGCGCCAGCAGCTCGGACAGGGCCCAATACGAGCAGTACTTC.

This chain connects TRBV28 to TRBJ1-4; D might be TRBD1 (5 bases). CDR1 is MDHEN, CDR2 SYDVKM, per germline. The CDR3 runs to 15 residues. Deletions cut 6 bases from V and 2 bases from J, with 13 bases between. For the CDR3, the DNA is TGTGCCAGCAGAACCTCGGGGGGGACTAATGAAAAACTGTTTTTT. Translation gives CASRTSGGTNEKLFF.

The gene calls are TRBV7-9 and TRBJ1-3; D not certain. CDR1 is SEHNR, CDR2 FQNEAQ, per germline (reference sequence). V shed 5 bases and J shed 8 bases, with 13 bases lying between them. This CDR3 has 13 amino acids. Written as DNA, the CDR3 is TGTGCCAGCAGCCGCGCGGGCCTGGACACCATATATTTT. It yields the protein CASSRAGLDTIYF.

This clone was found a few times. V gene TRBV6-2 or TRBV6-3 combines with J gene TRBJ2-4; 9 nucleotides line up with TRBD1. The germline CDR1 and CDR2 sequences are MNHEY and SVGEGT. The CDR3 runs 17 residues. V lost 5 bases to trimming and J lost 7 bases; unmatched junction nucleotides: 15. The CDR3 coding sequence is TGTGCCAGCAGTACAGGGGGCGAACGATACGGATGGAACATTCAGTACTTC. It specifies CASSTGGERYGWNIQYF.

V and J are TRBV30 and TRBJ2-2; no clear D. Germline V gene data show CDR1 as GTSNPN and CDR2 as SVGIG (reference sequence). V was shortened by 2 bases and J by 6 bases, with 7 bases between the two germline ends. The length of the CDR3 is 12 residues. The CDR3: CAWSLPPGELFF. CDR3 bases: TGTGCCTGGAGTCTTCCCCCCGGGGAGCTGTTTTTT.

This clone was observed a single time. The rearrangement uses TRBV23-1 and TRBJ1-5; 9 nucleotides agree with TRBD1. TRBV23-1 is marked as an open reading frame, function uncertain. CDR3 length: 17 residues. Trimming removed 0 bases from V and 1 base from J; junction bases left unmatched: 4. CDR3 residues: CASSQSDRGSSNQPQHF. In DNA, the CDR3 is TGCGCCAGCAGTCAATCTGACAGGGGGTCGAGCAATCAGCCCCAGCATTTT.

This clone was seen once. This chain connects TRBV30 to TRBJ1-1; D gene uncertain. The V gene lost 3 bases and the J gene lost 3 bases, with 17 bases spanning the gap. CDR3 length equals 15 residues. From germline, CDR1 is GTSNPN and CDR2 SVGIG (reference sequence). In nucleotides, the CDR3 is TGTGCCTGGAGGTCGGACCCGTTAGCGGACACTGAAGCTTTCTTT. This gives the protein CAWRSDPLADTEAFF.

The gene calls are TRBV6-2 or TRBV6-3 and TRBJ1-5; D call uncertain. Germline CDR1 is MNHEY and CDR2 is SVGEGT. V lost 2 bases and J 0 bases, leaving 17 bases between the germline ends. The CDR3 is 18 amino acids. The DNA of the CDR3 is TGTGCCAGCAGTTACGGCGGGTTAGGTTCGTATAGCAATCAGCCCCAGCATTTT. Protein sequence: CASSYGGLGSYSNQPQHF.

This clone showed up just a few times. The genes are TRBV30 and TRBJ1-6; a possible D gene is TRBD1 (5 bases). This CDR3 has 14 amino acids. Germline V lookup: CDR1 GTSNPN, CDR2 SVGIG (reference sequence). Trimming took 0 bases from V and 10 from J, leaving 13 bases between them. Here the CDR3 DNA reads TGTGCCTGGAGTGTAGGAACGGACAAATCACCCCTCCACTTT. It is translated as CAWSVGTDKSPLHF.

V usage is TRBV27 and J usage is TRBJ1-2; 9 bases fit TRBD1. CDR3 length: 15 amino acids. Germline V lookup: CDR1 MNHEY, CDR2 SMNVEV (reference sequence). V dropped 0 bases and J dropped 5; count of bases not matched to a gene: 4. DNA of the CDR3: TGTGCCAGCAGTTTATCCGGGACAGGGCCTTATGGCTACACCTTC. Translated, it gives CASSLSGTGPYGYTF.

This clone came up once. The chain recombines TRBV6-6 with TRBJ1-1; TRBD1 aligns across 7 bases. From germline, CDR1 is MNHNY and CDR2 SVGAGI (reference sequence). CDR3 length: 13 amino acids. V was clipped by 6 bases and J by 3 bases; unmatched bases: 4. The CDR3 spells CASRGGQHTEAFF. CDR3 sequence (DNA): TGTGCCAGCAGAGGGGGACAGCACACTGAAGCTTTCTTT.

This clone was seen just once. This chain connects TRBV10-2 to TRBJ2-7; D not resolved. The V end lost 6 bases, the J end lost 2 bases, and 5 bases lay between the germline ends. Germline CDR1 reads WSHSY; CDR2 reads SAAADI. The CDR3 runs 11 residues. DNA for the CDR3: TGCGCCAGCAGCGGTACCTACGAGCAGTACTTC. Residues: CASSGTYEQYF.

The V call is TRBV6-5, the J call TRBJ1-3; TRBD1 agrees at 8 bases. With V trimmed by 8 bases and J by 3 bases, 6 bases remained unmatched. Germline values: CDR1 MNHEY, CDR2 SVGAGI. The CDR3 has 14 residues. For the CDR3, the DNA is TGTGCCAGCGGAATAGACAGGGGTGGAAACACCATATATTTT. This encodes CASGIDRGGNTIYF.

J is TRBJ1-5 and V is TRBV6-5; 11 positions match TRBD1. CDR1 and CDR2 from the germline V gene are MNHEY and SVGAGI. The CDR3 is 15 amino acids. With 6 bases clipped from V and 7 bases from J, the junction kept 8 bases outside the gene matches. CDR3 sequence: CASRLGQGARQPQHF. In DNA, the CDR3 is TGTGCCAGCAGATTAGGACAGGGGGCGCGCCAGCCCCAGCATTTT.

The DNA for the CDR3 is TGCGCCAGCAGCTCCTCTGTCGGGACTAGCGGTTCCTACGAGCAGTACTTC. It yields the protein CASSSSVGTSGSYEQYF. The chain uses TRBV5-1 and TRBJ2-7; 11 nucleotides agree with TRBD2. The CDR3 covers 17 residues. Germline V gene sequence: CDR1 SGHRS, CDR2 YFSETQ. Germline trimming cut 3 bases from V and 1 base from J; bases unmatched to any gene: 9.

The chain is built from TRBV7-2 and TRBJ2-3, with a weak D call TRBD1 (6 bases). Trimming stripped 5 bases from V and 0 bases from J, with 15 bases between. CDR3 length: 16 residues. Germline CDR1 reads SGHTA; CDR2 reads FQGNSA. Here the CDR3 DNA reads TGTGCCAGCAGCCCAGGGACAAGCCCCAGCACAGATACGCAGTATTTT. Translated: CASSPGTSPSTDTQYF.